The source of this TCR beta chain is a study of T cell repertoires in cytomegalovirus infection. Study summary: Matching HLA type, along with CMV infection, was indicated by public TCR beta signatures.

Overall study results and limits: Predominance within the ex vivo response was attributable to HLA-C-restricted CMV-specific TCR beta clonotypes.

About this clonotype: Antigen: not known.

The length of the CDR3 is 15 residues. The germline gives CDR1 LNHDA, CDR2 SQIVND (reference sequence). V trimming: 3 bases; J trimming: 2 bases; junction bases outside the gene matches: 4. TCRdb fed the reads into MiXCR, producing one record per CDR3 protein. The sample shows about 680,000 distinct CDR3 sequences, approximately 24% of them seen only once. The chain employs TRBV19 and TRBJ2-3, with 8 bases lining up with TRBD1. This receptor was obtained from a human donor in good health (CMV status not recorded). Some clones in this sample may be carry-over from other donors' samples. The specimen was CD8+ T cells from PBMCs. CDR3 nucleotide sequence: TGTGCCAGTAGTATTTCAGGGGGCATCACAGATACGCAGTATTTT. The encoded protein is CASSISGGITDTQYF.